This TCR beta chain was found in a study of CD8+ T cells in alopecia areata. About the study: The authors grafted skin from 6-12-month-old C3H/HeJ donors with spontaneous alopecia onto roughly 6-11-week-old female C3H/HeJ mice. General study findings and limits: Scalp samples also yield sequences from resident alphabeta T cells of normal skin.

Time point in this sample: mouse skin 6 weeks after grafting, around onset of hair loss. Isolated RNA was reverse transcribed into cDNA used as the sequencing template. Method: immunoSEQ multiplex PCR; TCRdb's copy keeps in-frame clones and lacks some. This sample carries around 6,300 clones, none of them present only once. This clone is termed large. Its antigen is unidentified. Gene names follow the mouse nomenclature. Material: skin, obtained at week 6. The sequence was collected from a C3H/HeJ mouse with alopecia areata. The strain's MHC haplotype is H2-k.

Here the CDR3 reads CTCSANWYEQYF. The part of the CDR3 DNA that was read is TGCACCTGCAGTGCAAACTGGTAT. V is TRBV1 and J is TRBJ2-7, with a tentative D call TRBD2 (5 bases). With the read ending 4 residues before the CDR3 end, the germline J gene is used to fill in that end. CDR3 length: 12 residues. The germline V gene has CDR1 NSQYPW and CDR2 LRSPGD (reference sequence).